Below, 5 T cell receptor beta chains from the same sample are listed, as sequenced in a study of identical twins. TCRdb called the 5' RACE reads again in MiXCR, with one record for every CDR3 protein. The repertoire consists of about 450,000 distinct CDR3 sequences, with 15% to 20% occurring once and the leading ten covering approximately 12%. Sequenced sample: naive T cells sorted from blood. The source of these receptors is a man aged 50 or older in good health.

This clonotype was counted at least ten times. This chain links TRBV3-1 with TRBJ2-5, with 7 bases that match TRBD2. CDR1 LGHDT and CDR2 YNNKEL come from the germline V gene (reference sequence). V was clipped by 0 bases and J by 4 bases; unmatched bases: 14. The CDR3 is made up of 18 amino acids. CDR3 sequence (DNA): TGTGCCAGCAGCCAAGATAGACAAGCGGGGCTGCTAAGAGAGACCCAGTACTTC. It codes for CASSQDRQAGLLRETQYF.

This clonotype appeared a few times. The CDR3 region is CASTLRAAGQPQHF. CDR3 sequence (DNA): TGTGCCAGCACTTTAAGGGCGGCCGGTCAGCCCCAGCATTTT. This chain connects TRBV13 to TRBJ1-5, with unresolved D. This CDR3 is 14 amino acids long. Germline-derived CDR1 and CDR2 are PRHDT and FYEKMQ (reference sequence). Between the trimmed V and J ends, which lost 7 bases and 6 bases, there was a span of 16 bases.

The J gene is TRBJ1-1, the V gene TRBV6-5; D possibly corresponds to TRBD1 (5 bases). The germline V gene encodes CDR1 MNHEY and CDR2 SVGAGI. The V and J ends lost 2 bases and 1 base respectively, with 20 bases between them. The CDR3 has 18 amino acids. The DNA of the CDR3 is TGTGCCAGCAGTTACCCCAGGACAAGGGGCGCCCAGAACACTGAAGCTTTCTTT. Protein sequence: CASSYPRTRGAQNTEAFF.

This clonotype was detected only a few times. V and J are TRBV4-3 and TRBJ2-3; D is uncertain. The CDR3 extends over 15 amino acids. Germline V gene sequence: CDR1 LGHNA, CDR2 YSLEER. V lost 1 base and J 2 bases, leaving 10 bases between the germline ends. The CDR3 region is CASSQGVLYTDTQYF. CDR3 DNA: TGCGCCAGCAGCCAAGGGGTACTTTACACAGATACGCAGTATTTT.

This clonotype was detected a few times. The chain employs TRBV20-1 and TRBJ2-5; 11 nucleotides line up with TRBD2. The CDR3 spans 16 residues. V was clipped by 0 bases and J by 6 bases; unmatched bases: 9. Germline V gene data show CDR1 as DFQATT and CDR2 as SNEGSKA (reference sequence). The CDR3 bases are TGCAGTGCTAGAGATTTCCTAGCGGGAGGCGTAAAGACCCAGTACTTC. Its protein is CSARDFLAGGVKTQYF.